Below, 2 T cell receptor beta chains from the same sample are listed, as sequenced in a study of Graves' ophthalmopathy and Graves' hyperthyroidism. The TCR beta CDR3 regions underwent amplification from RNA transcripts. HTBI primers were used in a first-round RT-PCR, which preceded a second-round multiplex PCR. TCRdb re-analysed the multiplex PCR reads in MiXCR, keeping a single row per CDR3 protein. The sample holds over 500,000 distinct CDR3 sequences, about 20% seen once. The specimen sequenced was peripheral blood. Receptors originate from a woman aged 18-35 years with stable Graves' hyperthyroidism. Some clones in this sample may be carry-over from other donors' samples.

This clonotype was detected only a few times. The chain links TRBV12-3 or TRBV12-4 to TRBJ1-2; D might be TRBD1 (6 bases). The CDR3 has 16 residues. Between the trimmed V and J ends, which lost 5 bases and 4 bases, there was a span of 20 bases. CDR3 sequence: CASSGGGVGASYGYTF. The CDR3 coding sequence is TGTGCCAGCAGTGGGGGGGGAGTGGGGGCTAGCTATGGCTACACCTTC.

The chain combines TRBV20-1 with TRBJ2-5; no clear D gene. V lost 1 base, J lost 6 bases, and 15 bases lay in between. CDR3 length: 14 residues. CDR1 and CDR2 from the germline V gene are DFQATT and SNEGSKA (reference sequence). The CDR3 loop reads CSARGVDVGKTQYF. In DNA form, the CDR3 reads TGCAGTGCTAGAGGCGTAGATGTGGGGAAGACCCAGTACTTC.